Listed below are T cell receptor beta chains from one sample, sequenced in a study of T cell responses to AZD1222 COVID-19 vaccine. TCRdb's copy holds only in-frame clones and misses some; the assay was immunoSEQ multiplex PCR. The repertoire holds 70,000 to 95,000 clones, with roughly 90% as singletons. Sequenced material: peripheral blood, taken on day 0 of MenACWY control vaccination. These receptors all stem from an adult in good health. CDR3s leave out the opening cysteine and the closing phenylalanine or tryptophan. The order of the fields is V gene, J gene, clone size, D gene, CDR3 protein. A D gene is named only where the DNA matches it firmly. Some rows mark clone size as missing; the rest say once, few, many or name a class of expanded clone.

>TRBV7-2|TRBJ1-4|.|.
ASSFGGANEKLF
>TRBV10-3|TRBJ2-3|.|.
AISDDTGMDTQY
>TRBV5-4|TRBJ1-1|.|TRBD1
ASSRTGSPEAF
>TRBV5-1|TRBJ2-7|.|.
ASSGSRASYEQY
>TRBV11-1|TRBJ2-3|.|TRBD2
ASESTMTSGSCD
>TRBV19|TRBJ2-5|.|.
ASSIQVSETQY
>TRBV4-3|TRBJ2-2|.|TRBD1
ASSQDPGQGVSTGELF
>TRBV20-1|TRBJ2-5|.|.
SAGRVETQY
>TRBV7-9|TRBJ1-2|.|TRBD1
ASSPRQGPNYGYT
>TRBV18|TRBJ2-3|.|TRBD1
ASSRYRDRVTDTQY
>TRBV29-1|TRBJ1-4|.|TRBD1
SVGGQVNEKLF
>TRBV4-1|TRBJ1-2|once|.
ASSQVKLVGGNGYT
>TRBV5-4|TRBJ1-2|.|TRBD1
ASSPYQGVDYGYT
>TRBV27|TRBJ1-1|.|.
ASSLVESGTEAF
>TRBV11-2|TRBJ2-2|.|.
ASSLVPLTGELF
>TRBV6-5|TRBJ1-5|.|.
ASSYVGEGTQH
>TRBV7-9|TRBJ1-1|.|.
ASSPRLQGGTPEAF
>TRBV28|TRBJ1-1|once|.
ATKTGPANTEAF
>TRBV5-1|TRBJ1-2|.|.
ASSLEYSSVGYT
>TRBV5-6|TRBJ1-1|.|.
ASSFGENTEAF
>TRBV19|TRBJ2-3|.|.
ASSWAGYTDTQY
>TRBV7-9|TRBJ2-1|.|.
ASSSQGNEQF
>TRBV27|TRBJ2-7|.|.
ASSRDRGEQY
>TRBV18|TRBJ1-5|.|.
ASSGQNSNQPQH
>TRBV4-3|TRBJ2-5|.|.
ASSRWNGGEETQY
>TRBV6-2/TRBV6-3|TRBJ1-6|.|TRBD1
ASSYLTTGDSPLH
>TRBV12-5|TRBJ2-2|.|TRBD2
ASGSGLAGDPNTGELF
>TRBV6-4|TRBJ1-2|.|.
ASSTDSGWYGYT
>TRBV3-1/TRBV3-2|TRBJ2-7|.|.
ASSQAGATYEQY
>TRBV7-9|TRBJ2-3|.|TRBD2
ASSLTSGSTDTQY
>TRBV24-1|TRBJ2-7|.|.
ATSDLRQITYEQY
>TRBV28|TRBJ2-7|.|.
ASSYLHLQY
>TRBV24-1|TRBJ2-7|.|.
ATSVTGHPYEQY
>TRBV28|TRBJ2-5|.|.
ASSLSGLKETQY
>TRBV5-6|TRBJ2-7|once|.
ASRDQFRGSYEQY
>TRBV11-3|TRBJ2-1|.|.
ASSLAGRASNEQF
>TRBV29-1|TRBJ2-7|.|.
SVEAGSRNEQY
>TRBV3-1/TRBV3-2|TRBJ2-5|.|.
ASSQDRSPSPQETQY
>TRBV12-3/TRBV12-4|TRBJ1-5|.|.
ASSPDNQPQH
>TRBV6-2/TRBV6-3|TRBJ2-7|.|.
ASSYVGYEQY
>TRBV27|TRBJ1-2|.|.
ASSLVRDGGYT